This T cell receptor beta chain was retrieved from a study of cytomegalovirus exposure and HLA in healthy donors. About the research overall: The roughly 100 million unique TCR beta sequences, from 150 million to 200 million T cells, were found by an earlier analysis. Study-wide results and caveats: A few CMV-associated chains proved CMV antigen-specific in vitro. Later analysis identified several of the most significant clusters that appeared linked to common viral pathogens. Using a false discovery rate of 0.05, a later analysis showed that 16,951 TCR beta sequences were associated with HLA alleles.

Germline V gene data show CDR1 as MNHEY and CDR2 as SVGAGI. The CDR3 consists of 14 residues. Trimming took 0 bases from V and 6 from J, leaving 11 bases between them. This PCR relied on a set of 60 Vbeta primers and 13 Jbeta primers. Profiling relied on immunoSEQ multiplex PCR, and the TCRdb table lists in-frame clones only, not all of them. Here the sample spans more than 100,000 clones, 8.9% being singletons. This clone occurred a few times. The antigen is not known. The chain is built from TRBV6-5 and TRBJ1-2; tentatively, D is TRBD1 (5 bases). This clonotype was obtained from a woman aged 35 to 49 in good health and CMV-seropositive. The sample taken for sequencing was PBMCs. CDR3: CASSYSTAWDGYTF. The CDR3 coding sequence is TGTGCCAGCAGTTACTCGACAGCTTGGGATGGCTACACCTTC.